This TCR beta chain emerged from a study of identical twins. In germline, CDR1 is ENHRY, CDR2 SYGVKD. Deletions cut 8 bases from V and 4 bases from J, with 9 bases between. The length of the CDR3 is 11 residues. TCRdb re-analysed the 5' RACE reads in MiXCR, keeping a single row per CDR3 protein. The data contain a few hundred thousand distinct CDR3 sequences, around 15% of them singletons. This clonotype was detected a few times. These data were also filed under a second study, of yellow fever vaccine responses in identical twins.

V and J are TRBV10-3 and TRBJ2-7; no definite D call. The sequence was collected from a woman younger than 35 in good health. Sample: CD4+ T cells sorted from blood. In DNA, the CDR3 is TGTGCCATCGGCAGGATTTACGAGCAGTACTTC. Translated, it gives CAIGRIYEQYF.